The source of this TCR beta chain is a study of T cells in localized non-small cell lung cancer. Study outcomes and limitations: There was an association of higher blood T cell density with longer overall survival. Tumor samples were not multi-region, leaving intratumor heterogeneity unexcluded. Appearance in adjacent lung was seen for a median around 58 of the top 100 tumor clones.

V lost 0 bases to trimming and J lost 0 bases, with 11 bases between them. Looked up from germline, CDR1 is LGHNA and CDR2 is YSLEER. The length of the CDR3 is 17 residues. Concerning this clone itself: What it binds is unknown.

Method: immunoSEQ multiplex PCR; TCRdb's copy keeps in-frame clones and lacks some. The sample has 50,000 to 70,000 clones; roughly 79% are singletons. The chain uses TRBV4-3 and TRBJ1-4; a weak D match, TRBD1 (6 bases). This clonotype was sampled from a man aged 35 to 69 with stage II lung adenocarcinoma. Specimen: PBMCs, collected before any cancer treatment. The CDR3 region is CASSQDRGGATNEKLFF. CDR3 coding DNA: TGCGCCAGCAGCCAAGATCGAGGGGGAGCAACTAATGAAAAACTGTTTTTT.